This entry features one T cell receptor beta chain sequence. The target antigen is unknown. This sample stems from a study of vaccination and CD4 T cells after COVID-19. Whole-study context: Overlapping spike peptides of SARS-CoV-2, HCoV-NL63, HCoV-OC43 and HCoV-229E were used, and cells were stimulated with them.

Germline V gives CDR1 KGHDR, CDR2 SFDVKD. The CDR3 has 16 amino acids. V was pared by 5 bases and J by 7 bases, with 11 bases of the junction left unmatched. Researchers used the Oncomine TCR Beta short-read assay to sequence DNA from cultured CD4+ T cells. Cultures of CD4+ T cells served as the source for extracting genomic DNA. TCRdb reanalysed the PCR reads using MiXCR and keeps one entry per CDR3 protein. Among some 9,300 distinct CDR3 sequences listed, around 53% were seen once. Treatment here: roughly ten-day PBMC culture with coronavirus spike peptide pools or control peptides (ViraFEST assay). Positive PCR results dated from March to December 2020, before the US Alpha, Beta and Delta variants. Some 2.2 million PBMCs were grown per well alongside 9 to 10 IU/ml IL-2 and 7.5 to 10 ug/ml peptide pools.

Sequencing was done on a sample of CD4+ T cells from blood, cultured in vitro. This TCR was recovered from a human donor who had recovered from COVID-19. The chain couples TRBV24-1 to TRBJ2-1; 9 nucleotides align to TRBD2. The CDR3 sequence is CATSALGREGRNEQFF. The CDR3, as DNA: TGTGCCACCAGTGCCTTAGGGCGGGAGGGCAGGAATGAGCAGTTCTTC.